The entry below gives a single TCR beta chain sequence along with its context. Its antigen is currently unknown. The length of the CDR3 is 14 residues. Looked up from germline, CDR1 is SGHVS and CDR2 is FNYEAQ. The germline V and J ends were trimmed by 0 bases and 3 bases, with 6 bases remaining between them. The data derive from a study of cytomegalovirus exposure and HLA in healthy donors. The study ran its PCR with 60 Vbeta and 13 Jbeta primers. Profiling relied on immunoSEQ multiplex PCR, and the TCRdb table lists in-frame clones only, not all of them. The table lists 60,000 to 65,000 clones. Study findings and constraints: Donors belonging to an Asian-associated ancestry cluster reportedly showed fewer N-insertions in productive TCRs than the roughly 680-donor mean, according to what a later analysis found. Some segments of the V type, notably TRBV6-2 and TRBV6-3, were excluded as indistinguishable.

This TCR derives from a man under 40 in good health and CMV-seropositive. The chain carries TRBV7-6 and TRBJ1-5, with unresolved D. Material: PBMCs. The CDR3 region has the DNA TGTGCCAGCAGCTTAGCCGGGGACAATCAGCCCCAGCATTTT. This translates into CASSLAGDNQPQHF.